This T cell receptor beta chain was retrieved from a study of blood T cell repertoires in COVID-19. Overall study context: Whether acute or convalescent, the COVID-19 samples came from the United States, Italy and Spain. PBMCs, B-cell-depleted T cells, or T cells were the source of the cDNA or gDNA that made up the material.

Per the authors' pipeline: Amplification of reference gene primers was used by the study to estimate nucleated cell counts. Profiled with immunoSEQ multiplex PCR; TCRdb holds only in-frame clones, not every one. D and trimming come from the DNA, and the V and J calls and clone size come from that table. The sample records approximately 400,000 clones, 80% to 90% being singletons. The CDR3 runs 15 residues. The V segment lost 4 bases and the J segment 7 bases; nucleotides outside the gene matches: 8. Looked up from germline, CDR1 is LGHDT and CDR2 is YNNKEL (reference sequence). This receptor was taken from a man aged 35 to 55 with acute or convalescent COVID-19. What was sequenced was peripheral blood. The chain couples TRBV3-1 (or the pseudogene TRBV3-2) to TRBJ1-2; 11 bases agree with TRBD1. CDR3 loop: CASSPMGQGVTGYTF. CDR3 in DNA: TGTGCCAGCAGCCCTATGGGACAGGGGGTTACTGGCTACACCTTC.